The sequence of this TCR beta chain was determined in a study of T cell responses to AZD1222 COVID-19 vaccine. Study outcomes and limitations: The sample set comprised mostly white British donors with more females, and clonal diversity was possibly underestimated. Variant regions that are unmutated are reportedly the target of nearly half of spike-specific TCRs.

Sequencing used immunoSEQ multiplex PCR; TCRdb keeps in-frame clones, though not all of them. Of about 150,000 clones in the sample, 75% to 95% were seen once. The CDR3 has 16 amino acids. Germline V CDR1 and CDR2: LGHNA, YNFKEQ. The V and J ends lost 0 bases and 0 bases respectively, with 6 bases between them. This clone is labeled as medium-sized (0.01 to 0.1%). Its antigen is still unknown. V and J are TRBV4-2 and TRBJ2-6; maybe TRBD2 (6 bases). Material: peripheral blood, obtained on day 0 of AZD1222 vaccination. The sequence was collected from an adult in good health. CDR3 region: CASSQEAGSGANVLTF. The CDR3, as DNA: TGTGCCAGCAGCCAAGAAGCGGGCTCTGGGGCCAACGTCCTGACTTTC.